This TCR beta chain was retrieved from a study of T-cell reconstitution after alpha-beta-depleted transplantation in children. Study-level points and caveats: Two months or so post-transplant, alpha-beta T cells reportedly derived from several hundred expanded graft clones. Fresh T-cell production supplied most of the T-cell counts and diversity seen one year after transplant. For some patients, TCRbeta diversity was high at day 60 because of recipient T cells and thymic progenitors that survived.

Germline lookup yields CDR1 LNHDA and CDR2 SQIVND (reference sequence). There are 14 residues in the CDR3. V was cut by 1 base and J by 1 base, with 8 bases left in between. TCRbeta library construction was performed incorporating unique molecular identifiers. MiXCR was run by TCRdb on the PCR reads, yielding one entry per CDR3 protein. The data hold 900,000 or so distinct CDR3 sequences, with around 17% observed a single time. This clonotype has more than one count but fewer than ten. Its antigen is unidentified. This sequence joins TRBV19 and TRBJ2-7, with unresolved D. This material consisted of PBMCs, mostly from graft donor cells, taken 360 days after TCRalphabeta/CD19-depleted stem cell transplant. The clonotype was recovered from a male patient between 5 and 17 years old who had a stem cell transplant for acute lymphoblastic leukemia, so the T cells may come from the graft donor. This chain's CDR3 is CASSIGPGSYEQYF. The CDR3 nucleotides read TGTGCCAGTAGTATAGGTCCGGGTTCCTACGAGCAGTACTTC.